Listed below are T cell receptor beta chains from one sample, sequenced in a study of blood T cell repertoires in COVID-19. Measured with immunoSEQ multiplex PCR; TCRdb has only the in-frame clones, and not every one. This table holds roughly 190,000 clones, around 89% found once. The sample comprised peripheral blood. These receptors came from a human donor in a cohort sampled during active COVID-19. The CDR3 runs from the conserved cysteine through the conserved F or W. A D gene is named only where the DNA matches it firmly. The listing skips clone size in some rows; elsewhere it reads once, few, many or a size class.

v_gene: TRBV4-3; j_gene: TRBJ2-3; d_gene: TRBD2; abundance: .; CDR3nt: TGCGCCAGCAGCCATCGCGGACTAGCGGGAGCCCCAGATACGCAGTATTTT; CDR3aa: CASSHRGLAGAPDTQYF
v_gene: TRBV7-6; j_gene: TRBJ2-3; d_gene: .; abundance: .; CDR3nt: TGTGCCAGCAGCTTAGCGTCGGGGGGCTTAGATACGCAGTATTTT; CDR3aa: CASSLASGGLDTQYF
v_gene: TRBV4-1; j_gene: TRBJ2-2; d_gene: TRBD1; abundance: .; CDR3nt: TGCGCCAGCAGCCAAAGATTGGACAGGGCGAACACCGGGGAGCTGTTTTTT; CDR3aa: CASSQRLDRANTGELFF
v_gene: TRBV4-1; j_gene: TRBJ1-1; d_gene: .; abundance: .; CDR3nt: TGCGCCAGCAGCCAAGATTTTGAGGAGCAGAACACTGAAGCTTTCTTT; CDR3aa: CASSQDFEEQNTEAFF
v_gene: TRBV19; j_gene: TRBJ2-2; d_gene: TRBD2; abundance: .; CDR3nt: TGTGCCAGTAGTATTCTTCGTATATTTGAACTAGCGGGGGCCTACACCGGGGAGCTGTTTTTT; CDR3aa: CASSILRIFELAGAYTGELFF
v_gene: TRBV5-4; j_gene: TRBJ1-3; d_gene: .; abundance: .; CDR3nt: TGTGCCAGCAGCTTGAGCGGCGTTATCTCTGGAAACACCATATATTTT; CDR3aa: CASSLSGVISGNTIYF
v_gene: TRBV6-2/TRBV6-3; j_gene: TRBJ1-2; d_gene: .; abundance: .; CDR3nt: TGTGCCAGCAGTTCAACAAGGGAGGTCTTCTATGGCTACACCTTC; CDR3aa: CASSSTREVFYGYTF
v_gene: TRBV9; j_gene: TRBJ2-1; d_gene: TRBD2; abundance: .; CDR3nt: TGTGCCAGCAGCGTTGAGGGAGGGCGGCATGAGCAGTTCTTC; CDR3aa: CASSVEGGRHEQFF
v_gene: TRBV19; j_gene: TRBJ2-5; d_gene: .; abundance: .; CDR3nt: TGTGCCAGTAGTATAGTCAGGGAAGAGACCCAGTACTTC; CDR3aa: CASSIVREETQYF
v_gene: TRBV6-4; j_gene: TRBJ2-3; d_gene: TRBD1; abundance: .; CDR3nt: TGTGCCAGCAGTGCCGAAGGACAGGGAACAGATACGCAGTATTTT; CDR3aa: CASSAEGQGTDTQYF
v_gene: TRBV11-2; j_gene: TRBJ2-2; d_gene: .; abundance: .; CDR3nt: TGTGCCAGCAGCTTAGGTTGGAGGGGACTTTCCACCGGGGAGCTGTTTTTT; CDR3aa: CASSLGWRGLSTGELFF
v_gene: TRBV29-1; j_gene: TRBJ2-5; d_gene: TRBD1; abundance: .; CDR3nt: TGCAGCGTTGCCGGCGTACAGGGGATCCAAGAGACCCAGTACTTC; CDR3aa: CSVAGVQGIQETQYF
v_gene: TRBV3-1/TRBV3-2; j_gene: TRBJ2-7; d_gene: TRBD2; abundance: once; CDR3nt: TGTGCCAGCAGCCACACTAGCGGGACGTACGAGCAGTACTTC; CDR3aa: CASSHTSGTYEQYF
v_gene: TRBV4-3; j_gene: TRBJ2-1; d_gene: TRBD2; abundance: .; CDR3nt: TGCGCCAGCAGCCAACGACTAGCTATCCCTTTCAATGAGCAGTTCTTC; CDR3aa: CASSQRLAIPFNEQFF
v_gene: TRBV21-1; j_gene: TRBJ1-6; d_gene: .; abundance: once; CDR3nt: TGTGCCAGCAGCAAACAAGGAGGGTTAAATTCACCCCTCCACTTT; CDR3aa: CASSKQGGLNSPLHF
v_gene: TRBV18; j_gene: TRBJ1-6; d_gene: .; abundance: once; CDR3nt: TGTGCCAGCTCAGCCCAGGGATTCGGATCACCCCTCCACTTT; CDR3aa: CASSAQGFGSPLHF
v_gene: TRBV3-1/TRBV3-2; j_gene: TRBJ2-7; d_gene: TRBD1; abundance: .; CDR3nt: TGTGCCAGCAGCCAATGCCGCCGGGACAGGGGTCGGTACGAGCAGTACTTC; CDR3aa: CASSQCRRDRGRYEQYF
v_gene: TRBV10-2; j_gene: TRBJ1-1; d_gene: TRBD1; abundance: .; CDR3nt: TGCGCCAGCAGTGATCGCGTAACAGGGGGAGTGACTGAAGCTTTCTTT; CDR3aa: CASSDRVTGGVTEAFF
v_gene: TRBV7-8; j_gene: TRBJ1-1; d_gene: .; abundance: .; CDR3nt: TGTGCCAGCAGCCTAGACAGGAACACTGAAGCTTTCTTT; CDR3aa: CASSLDRNTEAFF
v_gene: TRBV4-3; j_gene: TRBJ2-1; d_gene: TRBD1; abundance: many; CDR3nt: TGCGCCAGCAGCCAAGATCCGGCAGGGGGAGAACACCCCCCCTACAATGAGCAGTTCTTC; CDR3aa: CASSQDPAGGEHPPYNEQFF
v_gene: TRBV4-3; j_gene: TRBJ2-3; d_gene: TRBD2; abundance: once; CDR3nt: TGCGCCAGCAGCCAAATTCATACCGGGACTAGCAGGTATTTT; CDR3aa: CASSQIHTGTSRYF
v_gene: TRBV19; j_gene: TRBJ2-1; d_gene: TRBD2; abundance: .; CDR3nt: TGTGCCAGTAGTACCTCCGGGACTAGCGGGAGTAGGAGGCAGTTCTTC; CDR3aa: CASSTSGTSGSRRQFF
v_gene: TRBV6-1; j_gene: TRBJ1-4; d_gene: .; abundance: .; CDR3nt: TGTGCCAGCAGTGATAGGAGGGTTACAGCAACTAATGAAAAACTGTTTTTT; CDR3aa: CASSDRRVTATNEKLFF
v_gene: TRBV28; j_gene: TRBJ2-7; d_gene: TRBD2; abundance: .; CDR3nt: TGTGCCAGCAGTTTAAGGCCCAGCGGGATCTTCTACGAGCAGTACTTC; CDR3aa: CASSLRPSGIFYEQYF
v_gene: TRBV5-1; j_gene: TRBJ2-5; d_gene: .; abundance: .; CDR3nt: TGCGCCAGCAGCTCTATACCAGGGGCACAAGAGACCCAGTACTTC; CDR3aa: CASSSIPGAQETQYF
v_gene: TRBV15; j_gene: TRBJ2-7; d_gene: .; abundance: once; CDR3nt: TGTGCCACCAGCAGGGACAGCTACGAGCAGTACTTC; CDR3aa: CATSRDSYEQYF
v_gene: TRBV28; j_gene: TRBJ2-2; d_gene: TRBD1; abundance: once; CDR3nt: TGTGCCAGCAGTTTTAGGGGGCGCTCCGGGGAGCTGTTTTTT; CDR3aa: CASSFRGRSGELFF
v_gene: TRBV14; j_gene: TRBJ2-7; d_gene: TRBD2; abundance: .; CDR3nt: TGTGCCAGCAGCACCCACCAAGCGGGAGATCCCTACGAGCAGTACTTC; CDR3aa: CASSTHQAGDPYEQYF
v_gene: TRBV18; j_gene: TRBJ2-1; d_gene: .; abundance: .; CDR3nt: TGTGCCAGCTCACTTTTACCGGGACTCCGCTTGTATGAGCAGTTCTTC; CDR3aa: CASSLLPGLRLYEQFF
v_gene: TRBV6-2/TRBV6-3; j_gene: TRBJ2-1; d_gene: TRBD2; abundance: .; CDR3nt: TGTGCCAGCAGTTACTCGAGACTAGCGGGGGAGGGCCATGAGCAGTTCTTC; CDR3aa: CASSYSRLAGEGHEQFF
v_gene: TRBV3-1/TRBV3-2; j_gene: TRBJ1-1; d_gene: TRBD1; abundance: .; CDR3nt: TGTGCCAGCAGCCTCACCGACAGGGGCACTGAAGCTTTCTTT; CDR3aa: CASSLTDRGTEAFF
v_gene: TRBV7-2; j_gene: TRBJ2-7; d_gene: TRBD2; abundance: .; CDR3nt: TGTGCCAGCAGTTTAGCCCAAGCGGGGGGCCCCCTGGAGCAGTACTTC; CDR3aa: CASSLAQAGGPLEQYF
v_gene: TRBV7-6; j_gene: TRBJ2-3; d_gene: .; abundance: .; CDR3nt: TGTGCCAGCAGCACCATCGGGATTTCAGATACGCAGTATTTT; CDR3aa: CASSTIGISDTQYF
v_gene: TRBV11-2; j_gene: TRBJ1-5; d_gene: TRBD1; abundance: .; CDR3nt: TGTGCCAGCAGCCGGGGACAGGTCAATCAGCCCCAGCATTTT; CDR3aa: CASSRGQVNQPQHF
v_gene: TRBV4-3; j_gene: TRBJ1-1; d_gene: .; abundance: .; CDR3nt: TGCGCCAGCAGCCACAGGGGTTGGACTGAAGCTTTCTTT; CDR3aa: CASSHRGWTEAFF
v_gene: TRBV10-3; j_gene: TRBJ2-5; d_gene: .; abundance: .; CDR3nt: TGTGCCATCAGCGCTAGCTCGGAAGAGACCCAGTACTTC; CDR3aa: CAISASSEETQYF
v_gene: TRBV19; j_gene: TRBJ1-4; d_gene: .; abundance: .; CDR3nt: TGTGCCAGTAGTATCTGGGCAGGGCATAATGAAAAACTGTTTTTT; CDR3aa: CASSIWAGHNEKLFF
v_gene: TRBV6-6; j_gene: TRBJ2-7; d_gene: .; abundance: .; CDR3nt: TGTGCCAGCAGTCAAACGGGAGAAAAGTACTTC; CDR3aa: CASSQTGEKYF
v_gene: TRBV19; j_gene: TRBJ1-5; d_gene: TRBD1; abundance: .; CDR3nt: TGTGCCAGTAACCCGGGACAGGGGGCCGGACAGCCCCAGCATTTT; CDR3aa: CASNPGQGAGQPQHF
v_gene: TRBV7-9; j_gene: TRBJ2-1; d_gene: TRBD2; abundance: .; CDR3nt: TGTGCCAGCAGCTTAGTGTTGGGTCTAGCGGACTATGAGCAGTTCTTC; CDR3aa: CASSLVLGLADYEQFF
v_gene: TRBV5-4; j_gene: TRBJ1-2; d_gene: TRBD1; abundance: .; CDR3nt: TGTGCCAGCAGCCTGGACAGGAACTATGGCTACACCTTC; CDR3aa: CASSLDRNYGYTF
v_gene: TRBV5-4; j_gene: TRBJ2-6; d_gene: .; abundance: .; CDR3nt: TGTGCCAGCAGCTTATCAGGGTCCGGGGCCAACGTCCTGACTTTC; CDR3aa: CASSLSGSGANVLTF